A selection of T cell receptor beta chains follows, all from one sample in a study of post-analysis software for immune sequencing data. TCRdb passed the PCR reads through MiXCR, listing each CDR3 protein once. The sample has 600,000 to 750,000 distinct CDR3 sequences; 55% to 70% are singletons. The specimen sequenced was blood. The source is a girl under 10 years old with multiple sclerosis. CDR3s include the opening cysteine and the closing phenylalanine or tryptophan.

j_call	v_call	cdr3_aa
TRBJ1-2	TRBV30	CAWSVQLAGANYGYTF
TRBJ2-7	TRBV5-1	CASSFFGPDSYEQYF
TRBJ1-3	TRBV6-5	CASSYRGAQGNTIYF
TRBJ2-5	TRBV29-1	CSALGEETQYF
TRBJ1-4	TRBV5-6	CASSGPVSGEKLFF
TRBJ2-1	TRBV9	CASSAGGGTYNEQFF
TRBJ2-5	TRBV20-1	CSARDNGRVQETQYF
TRBJ1-1	TRBV4-1	CASSYRDSGNTEAFF
TRBJ2-3	TRBV3-1	CASSPTPPDTQYF
TRBJ1-1	TRBV6-5	CASKRQGKYTEAFF
TRBJ2-1	TRBV5-1	CASSAALGDTYNEQFF
TRBJ1-2	TRBV7-2	CASLTEPNYGYTF
TRBJ2-6	TRBV15	CATSRPPGQGANVLTF
TRBJ1-1	TRBV27	CASSLSGDWGEAFF
TRBJ1-1	TRBV15	CATSRDFRENTEAFF
TRBJ2-3	TRBV20-1	CSAESFTDTQYF
TRBJ1-1	TRBV12-5	CAGGLVRRTGNTEAFF
TRBJ1-2	TRBV6-5	CASSDPLYGYTF
TRBJ1-2	TRBV19	CASSIQGAVGYTF
TRBJ1-1	TRBV5-1	CASSTGFGGHTEAFF
TRBJ2-7	TRBV4-3	CASSQEGGRGNSYEQYF
TRBJ2-1	TRBV5-1	CASTPQGVSFYNEQFF
TRBJ2-6	TRBV10-3	CAISESKTVRANVLTF
TRBJ2-7	TRBV6-5	CASSTGRGSYEQYF
TRBJ2-1	TRBV12-3/TRBV12-4	CASRISDEQFF
TRBJ2-1	TRBV2	CASMRGAYKASPFYEQFF
TRBJ2-3	TRBV20-1	CSARVLRLSTDTQYF
TRBJ2-3	TRBV20-1	CSARGVARPSGTDTQYF
NA	TRBV15	CATSRDPPGTGLSEQYF
TRBJ2-7	TRBV5-6	CASSHPLAGAYEQYF
TRBJ1-6	TRBV7-9	CASSLYDRDSPLHF